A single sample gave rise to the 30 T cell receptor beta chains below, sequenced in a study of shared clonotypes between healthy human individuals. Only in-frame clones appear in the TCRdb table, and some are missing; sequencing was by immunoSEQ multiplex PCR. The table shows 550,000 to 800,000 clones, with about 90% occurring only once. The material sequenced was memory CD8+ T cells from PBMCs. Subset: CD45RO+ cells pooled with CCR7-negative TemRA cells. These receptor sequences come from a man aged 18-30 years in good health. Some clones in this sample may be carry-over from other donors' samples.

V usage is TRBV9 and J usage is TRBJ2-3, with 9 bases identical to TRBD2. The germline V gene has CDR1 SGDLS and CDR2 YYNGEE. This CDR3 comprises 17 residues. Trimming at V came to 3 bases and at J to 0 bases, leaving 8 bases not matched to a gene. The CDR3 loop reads CASSAWETSGSTDTQYF. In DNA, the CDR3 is TGTGCCAGCAGCGCCTGGGAGACTAGCGGAAGCACAGATACGCAGTATTTT. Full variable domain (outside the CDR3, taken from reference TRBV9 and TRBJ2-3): DSGVTQTPKHLITATGQRVTLRCSPRSGDLSVYWYQQSLDQGLQFLIQYYNGEERAKGNILERFSAQQFPDLHSELNLSSLELGDSALYFCASSAWETSGSTDTQYFGPGTRLTVL.

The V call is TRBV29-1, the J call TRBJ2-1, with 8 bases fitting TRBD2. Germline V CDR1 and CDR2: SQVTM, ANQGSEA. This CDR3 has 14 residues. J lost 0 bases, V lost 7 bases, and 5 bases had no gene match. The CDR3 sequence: CSGRSGSSYNEQFF. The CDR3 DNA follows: TGCAGCGGGAGAAGCGGGAGCTCCTACAATGAGCAGTTCTTC.

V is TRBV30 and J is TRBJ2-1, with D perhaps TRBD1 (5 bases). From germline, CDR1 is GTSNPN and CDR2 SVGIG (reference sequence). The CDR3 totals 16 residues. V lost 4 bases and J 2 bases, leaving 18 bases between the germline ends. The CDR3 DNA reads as TGTGCCTGGAAGGTGGGGCCGAGGTCCGCCTACAATGAGCAGTTCTTC. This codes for CAWKVGPRSAYNEQFF.

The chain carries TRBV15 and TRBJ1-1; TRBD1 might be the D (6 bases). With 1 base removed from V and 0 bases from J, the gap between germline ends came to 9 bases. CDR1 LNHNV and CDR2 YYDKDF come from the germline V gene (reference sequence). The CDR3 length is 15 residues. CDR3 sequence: CATSRGQVMNTEAFF. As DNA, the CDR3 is TGTGCCACCAGCAGAGGACAGGTAATGAACACTGAAGCTTTCTTT.

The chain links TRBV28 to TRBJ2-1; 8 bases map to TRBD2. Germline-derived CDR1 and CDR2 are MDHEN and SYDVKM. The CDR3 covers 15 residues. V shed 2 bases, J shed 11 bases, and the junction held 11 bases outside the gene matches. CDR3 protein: CASSLARGSGSKQFF. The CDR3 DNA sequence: TGTGCCAGCAGTTTAGCTCGGGGGAGCGGGAGCAAGCAGTTCTTC.

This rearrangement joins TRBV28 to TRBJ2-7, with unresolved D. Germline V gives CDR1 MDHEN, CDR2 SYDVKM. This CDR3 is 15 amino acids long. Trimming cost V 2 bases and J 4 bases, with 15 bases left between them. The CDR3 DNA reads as TGTGCCAGCAGTTTAGAGGCAGGCCCCTTGTACGAGCAGTACTTC. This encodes CASSLEAGPLYEQYF. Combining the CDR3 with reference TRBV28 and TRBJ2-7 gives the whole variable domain DVKVTQSSRYLVKRTGEKVFLECVQDMDHENMFWYRQDPGLGLRLIYFSYDVKMKEKGDIPEGYSVSREKKERFSLILESASTNQTSMYLCASSLEAGPLYEQYFGPGTRLTVT.

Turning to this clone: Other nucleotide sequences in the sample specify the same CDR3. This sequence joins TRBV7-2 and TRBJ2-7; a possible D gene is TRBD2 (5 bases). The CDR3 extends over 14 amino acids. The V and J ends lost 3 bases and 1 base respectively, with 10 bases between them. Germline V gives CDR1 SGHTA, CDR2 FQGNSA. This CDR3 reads CASSLLAVSYEQYF. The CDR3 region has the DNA TGTGCCAGCAGCTTGCTAGCCGTTTCCTACGAGCAGTACTTC.

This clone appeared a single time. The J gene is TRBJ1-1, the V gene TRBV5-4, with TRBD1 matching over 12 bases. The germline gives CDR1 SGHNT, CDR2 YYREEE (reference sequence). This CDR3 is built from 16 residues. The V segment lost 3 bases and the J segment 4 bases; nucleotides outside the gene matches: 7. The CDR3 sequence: CASSSGTGGRITEAFF. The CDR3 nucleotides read TGTGCCAGCAGCTCGGGGACAGGGGGCAGGATCACTGAAGCTTTCTTT.

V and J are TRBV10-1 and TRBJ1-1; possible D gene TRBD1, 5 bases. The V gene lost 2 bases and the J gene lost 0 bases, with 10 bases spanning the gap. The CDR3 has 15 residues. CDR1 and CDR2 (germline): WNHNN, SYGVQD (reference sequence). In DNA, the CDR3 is TGCGCCAGCAGTGAGGGGACCGACCTGAACACTGAAGCTTTCTTT. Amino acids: CASSEGTDLNTEAFF.

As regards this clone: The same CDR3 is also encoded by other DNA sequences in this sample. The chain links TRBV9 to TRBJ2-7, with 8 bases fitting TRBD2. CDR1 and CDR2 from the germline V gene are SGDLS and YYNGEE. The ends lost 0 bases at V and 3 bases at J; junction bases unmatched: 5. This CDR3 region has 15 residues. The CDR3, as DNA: TGTGCCAGCAGCGTAGTGGCGGGAGGCCTCTACGAGCAGTACTTC. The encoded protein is CASSVVAGGLYEQYF.

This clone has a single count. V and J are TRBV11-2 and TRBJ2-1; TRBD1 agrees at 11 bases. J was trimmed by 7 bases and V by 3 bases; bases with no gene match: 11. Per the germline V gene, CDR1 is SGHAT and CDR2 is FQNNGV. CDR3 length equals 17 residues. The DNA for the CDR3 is TGTGCCAGCAGCTTGCATCCGGGGGACAGGGGGAGGAATGAGCAGTTCTTC. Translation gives CASSLHPGDRGRNEQFF.

This chain's CDR3 is CASSASPAQRDEQFF. The CDR3 nucleotides read TGTGCCAGCAGTGCTTCCCCGGCACAGCGAGATGAGCAGTTCTTC. The gene calls are TRBV6-4 and TRBJ2-1; no reliable D call. Trimming took off 4 bases at V and 8 bases at J, with 18 bases between the two ends. Germline CDR1 reads MRHNA; CDR2 reads SNTAGT. The CDR3 extends over 15 amino acids.

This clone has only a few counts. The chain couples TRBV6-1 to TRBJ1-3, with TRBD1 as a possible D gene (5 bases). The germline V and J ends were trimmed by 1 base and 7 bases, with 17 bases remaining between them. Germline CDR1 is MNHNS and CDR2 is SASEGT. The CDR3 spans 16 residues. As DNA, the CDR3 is TGTGCCAGCAGTGAAGGGCCCCTAGAGGGGTGGAACACCATATATTTT. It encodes CASSEGPLEGWNTIYF.

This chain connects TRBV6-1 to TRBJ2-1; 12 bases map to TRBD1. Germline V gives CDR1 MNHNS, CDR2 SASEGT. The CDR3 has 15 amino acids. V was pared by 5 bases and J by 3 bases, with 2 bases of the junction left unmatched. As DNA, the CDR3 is TGTGCCAGCAGTAGGGACAGGGGGCTCTACAATGAGCAGTTCTTC. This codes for CASSRDRGLYNEQFF.

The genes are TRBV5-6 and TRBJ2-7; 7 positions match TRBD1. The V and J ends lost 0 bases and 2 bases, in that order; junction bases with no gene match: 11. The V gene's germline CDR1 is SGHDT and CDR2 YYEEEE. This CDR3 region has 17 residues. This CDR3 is CASSLADRTGTTYEQYF. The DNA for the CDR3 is TGTGCCAGCAGCTTGGCCGACAGGACAGGTACTACCTACGAGCAGTACTTC.

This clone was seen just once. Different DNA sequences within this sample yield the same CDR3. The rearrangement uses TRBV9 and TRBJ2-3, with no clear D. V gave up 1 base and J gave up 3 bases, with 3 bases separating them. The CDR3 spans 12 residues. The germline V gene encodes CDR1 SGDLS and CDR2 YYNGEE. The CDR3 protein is CASSVSTDTQYF. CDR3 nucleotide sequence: TGTGCCAGCAGCGTAAGTACAGATACGCAGTATTTT.

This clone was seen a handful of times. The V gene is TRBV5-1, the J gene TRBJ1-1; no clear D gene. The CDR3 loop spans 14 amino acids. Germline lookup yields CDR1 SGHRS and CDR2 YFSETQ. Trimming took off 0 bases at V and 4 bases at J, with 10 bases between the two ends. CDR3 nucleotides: TGCGCCAGCAGCTTGGAGGTAGTGAGCACTGAAGCTTTCTTT. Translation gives CASSLEVVSTEAFF. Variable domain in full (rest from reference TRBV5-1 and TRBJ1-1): KAGVTQTPRYLIKTRGQQVTLSCSPISGHRSVSWYQQTPGQGLQFLFEYFSETQRNKGNFPGRFSGRQFSNSRSEMNVSTLELGDSALYLCASSLEVVSTEAFFGQGTRLTVV.

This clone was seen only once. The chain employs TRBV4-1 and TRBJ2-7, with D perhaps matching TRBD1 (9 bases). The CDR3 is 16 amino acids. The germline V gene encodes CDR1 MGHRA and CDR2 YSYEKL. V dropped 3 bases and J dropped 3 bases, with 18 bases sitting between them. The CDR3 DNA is TGCGCCAGCAGCCATCGGGAGGGACAGGGTTTCTACGAGCAGTACTTC. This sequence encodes CASSHREGQGFYEQYF.

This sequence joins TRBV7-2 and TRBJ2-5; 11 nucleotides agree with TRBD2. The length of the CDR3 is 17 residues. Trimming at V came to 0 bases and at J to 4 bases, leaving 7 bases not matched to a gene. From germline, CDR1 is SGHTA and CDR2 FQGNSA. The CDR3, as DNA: TGTGCCAGCAGCTTAGCGGTCCTAGCGGGAGGAGGAGAGACCCAGTACTTC. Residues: CASSLAVLAGGGETQYF.

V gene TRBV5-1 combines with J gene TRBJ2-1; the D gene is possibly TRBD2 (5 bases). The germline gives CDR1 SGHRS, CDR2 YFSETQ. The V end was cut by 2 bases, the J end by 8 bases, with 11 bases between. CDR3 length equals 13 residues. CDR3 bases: TGCGCCAGCAGCTTTGGAGGATTCTATGAGCAGTTCTTC. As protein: CASSFGGFYEQFF.

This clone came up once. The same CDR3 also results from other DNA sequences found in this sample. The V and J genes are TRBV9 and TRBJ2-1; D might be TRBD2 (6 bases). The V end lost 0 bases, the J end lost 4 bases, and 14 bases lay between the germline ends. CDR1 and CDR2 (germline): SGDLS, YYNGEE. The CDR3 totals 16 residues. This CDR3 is CASSVVSSGLYNEQFF. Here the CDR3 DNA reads TGTGCCAGCAGCGTAGTAAGTAGCGGTTTATACAATGAGCAGTTCTTC.

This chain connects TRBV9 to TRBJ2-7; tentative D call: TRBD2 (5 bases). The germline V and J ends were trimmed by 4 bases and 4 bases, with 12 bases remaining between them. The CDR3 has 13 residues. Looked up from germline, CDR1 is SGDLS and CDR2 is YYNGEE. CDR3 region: CASSTDTGYEQYF. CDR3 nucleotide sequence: TGTGCCAGCAGCACCGACACGGGGTACGAGCAGTACTTC.

The CDR3 DNA follows: TGTGCCAGCAGTACAAACGGGGAATCCTACGAGCAGTACTTC. It encodes CASSTNGESYEQYF. The chain employs TRBV27 and TRBJ2-7; D is possibly TRBD2 (5 bases). The CDR3 has 14 amino acids. V was pared by 5 bases and J by 1 base, with 12 bases between. The germline gives CDR1 MNHEY, CDR2 SMNVEV (reference sequence).

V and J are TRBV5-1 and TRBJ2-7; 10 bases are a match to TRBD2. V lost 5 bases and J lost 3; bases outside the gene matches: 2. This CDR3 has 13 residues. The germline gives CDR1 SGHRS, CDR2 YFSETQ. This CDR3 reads CASRGTSDYEQYF. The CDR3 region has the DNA TGCGCCAGCAGAGGGACTAGCGACTACGAGCAGTACTTC. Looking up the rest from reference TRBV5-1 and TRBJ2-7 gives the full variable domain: KAGVTQTPRYLIKTRGQQVTLSCSPISGHRSVSWYQQTPGQGLQFLFEYFSETQRNKGNFPGRFSGRQFSNSRSEMNVSTLELGDSALYLCASRGTSDYEQYFGPGTRLTVT.

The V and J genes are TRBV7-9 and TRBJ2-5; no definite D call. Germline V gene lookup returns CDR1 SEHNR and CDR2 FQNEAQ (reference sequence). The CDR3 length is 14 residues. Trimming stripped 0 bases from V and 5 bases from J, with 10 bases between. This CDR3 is CASSLAKLEETQYF. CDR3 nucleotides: TGTGCCAGCAGCTTAGCCAAATTGGAGGAGACCCAGTACTTC. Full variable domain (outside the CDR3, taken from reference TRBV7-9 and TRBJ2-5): DTGVSQNPRHKITKRGQNVTFRCDPISEHNRLYWYRQTLGQGPEFLTYFQNEAQLEKSRLLSDRFSAERPKGSFSTLEIQRTEQGDSAMYLCASSLAKLEETQYFGPGTRLLVL.

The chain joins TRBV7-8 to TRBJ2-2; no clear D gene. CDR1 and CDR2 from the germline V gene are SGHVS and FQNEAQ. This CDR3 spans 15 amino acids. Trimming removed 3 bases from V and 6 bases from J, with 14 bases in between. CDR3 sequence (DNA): TGTGCCAGCAGCTTCGCCCTCCCCCCCGCCGGGGAGCTGTTTTTT. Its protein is CASSFALPPAGELFF.

CDR3 in amino acids: CASRYSHGTEAFF. DNA for the CDR3: TGTGCCAGCAGATACAGTCACGGCACTGAAGCTTTCTTT. This chain joins TRBV6-1 and TRBJ1-1, with D unresolved. V was shortened by 6 bases and J by 4 bases, with 12 bases between the two germline ends. CDR3 length: 13 amino acids. The germline V gene has CDR1 MNHNS and CDR2 SASEGT.

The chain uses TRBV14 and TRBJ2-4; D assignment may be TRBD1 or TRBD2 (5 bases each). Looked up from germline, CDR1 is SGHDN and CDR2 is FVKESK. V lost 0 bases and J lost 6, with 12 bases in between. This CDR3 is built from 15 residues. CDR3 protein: CASSQDWDGRNIQYF. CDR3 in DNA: TGTGCCAGCAGCCAAGATTGGGACGGAAGAAACATTCAGTACTTC.

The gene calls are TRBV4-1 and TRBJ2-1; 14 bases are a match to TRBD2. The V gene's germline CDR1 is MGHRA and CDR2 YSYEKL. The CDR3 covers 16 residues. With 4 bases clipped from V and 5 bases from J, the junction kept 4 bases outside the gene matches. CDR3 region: CASSPRLAGGDNEQFF. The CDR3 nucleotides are TGCGCCAGCAGCCCTCGACTAGCGGGAGGGGACAATGAGCAGTTCTTC.

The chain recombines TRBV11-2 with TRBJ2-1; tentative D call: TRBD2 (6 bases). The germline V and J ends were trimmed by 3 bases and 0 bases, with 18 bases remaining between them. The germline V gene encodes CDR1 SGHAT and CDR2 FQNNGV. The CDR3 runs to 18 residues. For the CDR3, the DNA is TGTGCCAGCAGCTTCCCATACCGGCTAGCGAGCTCCTACAATGAGCAGTTCTTC. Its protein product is CASSFPYRLASSYNEQFF.